This T cell receptor (beta chain) was recovered during a study of blood T cell repertoires in COVID-19. Measured with immunoSEQ multiplex PCR; TCRdb has only the in-frame clones, and not every one. The sample records a few hundred thousand clones, 75% to 90% being singletons. The CDR3 spans 14 residues. With 4 bases removed from V and 5 bases from J, the gap between germline ends came to 13 bases. Germline V gene data show CDR1 as KGHDR and CDR2 as SFDVKD. This sequence was found in a young woman with active or convalescent COVID-19. The sequencing input was peripheral blood. The gene calls are TRBV24-1 and TRBJ1-2; D perhaps matches TRBD1 (6 bases). As DNA, the CDR3 is TGTGCCACCAGTGACCCCCTACAGGGATATGGCTACACCTTC. This translates into CATSDPLQGYGYTF.